These T cell receptor beta chains were read from a single sample in a study of regulatory T cells in long-lasting Graves disease. Each CDR3 protein gets one entry after TCRdb re-called the multiplex PCR reads with MiXCR. Among approximately 440,000 distinct CDR3 sequences listed, 23% were seen once. Sequencing used peripheral blood mononuclear cells (PBMCs), obtained when the disease was refractory, from a patient treated with antithyroid drugs. These receptor sequences come from a female donor with Graves disease. The CDR3 runs from the conserved cysteine through the conserved F or W. A D gene is named only where the DNA matches it firmly. For some rows the clone size is stated as once, few or many, or as a class when expanded; others skip it.

j_call: TRBJ1-5; v_call: TRBV20-1; clone_size: -; d_call: TRBD1; cdr3_aa: CSARDPFSGTDDQPQHF; cdr3_nt: TGCAGTGCTAGAGATCCATTTTCCGGGACAGATGATCAGCCCCAGCATTTT
j_call: TRBJ2-7; v_call: TRBV12-3/TRBV12-4; clone_size: many; d_call: -; cdr3_aa: CASGPDRTYEQYF; cdr3_nt: TGTGCCAGCGGCCCGGACCGAACCTACGAGCAGTACTTC
j_call: TRBJ2-7; v_call: TRBV19; clone_size: few; d_call: TRBD1; cdr3_aa: CASSIEAPGQFAEQYF; cdr3_nt: TGTGCCAGTAGTATAGAGGCCCCGGGACAGTTCGCCGAGCAGTACTTC
j_call: TRBJ2-7; v_call: TRBV11-2; clone_size: many; d_call: -; cdr3_aa: CASSLGARASRYEQYF; cdr3_nt: TGTGCCAGCAGCTTAGGTGCTCGGGCGAGCCGCTACGAGCAGTACTTC
j_call: TRBJ2-7; v_call: TRBV12-3/TRBV12-4; clone_size: many; d_call: TRBD2; cdr3_aa: CASSTASGSVSYEQYF; cdr3_nt: TGTGCCAGCAGTACTGCTAGCGGGTCGGTCTCCTACGAGCAGTACTTC
j_call: TRBJ2-7; v_call: TRBV28; clone_size: many; d_call: TRBD2; cdr3_aa: CASRAGTSGEEQYF; cdr3_nt: TGTGCCAGCAGGGCCGGGACTAGCGGAGAGGAGCAGTACTTC
j_call: TRBJ1-1; v_call: TRBV29-1; clone_size: few; d_call: -; cdr3_aa: CSVQGMNTEAFF; cdr3_nt: TGCAGCGTACAGGGCATGAACACTGAAGCTTTCTTT
j_call: TRBJ1-4; v_call: TRBV7-9; clone_size: -; d_call: TRBD1; cdr3_aa: CASSSGQGATNEKLFF; cdr3_nt: TGTGCCAGCAGCTCCGGACAGGGGGCAACTAATGAAAAACTGTTTTTT
j_call: TRBJ1-2; v_call: TRBV5-1; clone_size: few; d_call: -; cdr3_aa: CASSLAAQGPYGYTF; cdr3_nt: TGCGCCAGCAGCTTGGCCGCTCAGGGGCCTTATGGCTACACCTTC
j_call: TRBJ2-5; v_call: TRBV6-5; clone_size: many; d_call: TRBD2; cdr3_aa: CASSYPRERQETQYF; cdr3_nt: TGTGCCAGCAGTTATCCGCGGGAGCGGCAAGAGACCCAGTACTTC
j_call: TRBJ1-6; v_call: TRBV27; clone_size: many; d_call: -; cdr3_aa: CASSLYGNSPLHF; cdr3_nt: TGTGCCAGCAGTTTATATGGGAATTCACCCCTCCACTTT
j_call: TRBJ2-7; v_call: TRBV28; clone_size: few; d_call: -; cdr3_aa: CASSSYAPFWPYEQYF; cdr3_nt: TGTGCCAGCAGTTCGTACGCCCCTTTTTGGCCCTACGAGCAGTACTTC
j_call: TRBJ2-7; v_call: TRBV28; clone_size: many; d_call: -; cdr3_aa: CASSPQEKGEQYF; cdr3_nt: TGTGCCAGCAGTCCGCAGGAGAAAGGGGAGCAGTACTTC
j_call: TRBJ2-5; v_call: TRBV6-1; clone_size: many; d_call: TRBD1; cdr3_aa: CATRLQPGQKETQYF; cdr3_nt: TGTGCCACCAGGCTCCAACCGGGACAGAAAGAGACCCAGTACTTC
j_call: TRBJ1-4; v_call: TRBV19; clone_size: -; d_call: -; cdr3_aa: CASSMGPPEKLFF; cdr3_nt: TGTGCCAGTAGTATGGGGCCGCCAGAAAAACTGTTTTTT
j_call: TRBJ2-4; v_call: TRBV28; clone_size: -; d_call: -; cdr3_aa: CASSLIAEAWNIQYF; cdr3_nt: TGTGCCAGCAGTTTGATAGCGGAGGCATGGAACATTCAGTACTTC
j_call: TRBJ1-1; v_call: TRBV30; clone_size: -; d_call: -; cdr3_aa: CAWGKSRMNTEAFF; cdr3_nt: TGTGCCTGGGGGAAGAGTAGAATGAACACTGAAGCTTTCTTT